This T cell receptor beta chain stems from a study of blood T cell repertoires in COVID-19. Study at large: Whether acute or convalescent, the COVID-19 samples came from the United States, Italy and Spain. T cells, B-cell-depleted T cells, or PBMCs provided the cDNA or gDNA that served as material.

CDR3 length: 15 residues. Germline CDR1 is MDHEN and CDR2 is SYDVKM. Trimming shortened V by 8 bases and J by 3 bases, and 18 bases separated the two germline ends. Per the authors' pipeline: Estimated nucleated cell counts came from reference gene primer amplification. Assay used: immunoSEQ multiplex PCR; TCRdb lists only in-frame clones, some missing. For V, J and clone size, that table is used; D and trimming come from the DNA. The sample includes hundreds of thousands of clones, around 86% of them seen just once. V gene TRBV28 combines with J gene TRBJ2-3; a possible D gene is TRBD2 (5 bases). Sequencing was carried out using peripheral blood. The clonotype comes from a woman in her 30s who had recovered from COVID-19. DNA of the CDR3: TGTGCCAGCGATTCTGCGGGCTTAAGGACAGATACGCAGTATTTT. It translates to CASDSAGLRTDTQYF. The full variable domain, its missing parts supplied by reference TRBV28 and TRBJ2-3, is DVKVTQSSRYLVKRTGEKVFLECVQDMDHENMFWYRQDPGLGLRLIYFSYDVKMKEKGDIPEGYSVSREKKERFSLILESASTNQTSMYLCASDSAGLRTDTQYFGPGTRLTVL.